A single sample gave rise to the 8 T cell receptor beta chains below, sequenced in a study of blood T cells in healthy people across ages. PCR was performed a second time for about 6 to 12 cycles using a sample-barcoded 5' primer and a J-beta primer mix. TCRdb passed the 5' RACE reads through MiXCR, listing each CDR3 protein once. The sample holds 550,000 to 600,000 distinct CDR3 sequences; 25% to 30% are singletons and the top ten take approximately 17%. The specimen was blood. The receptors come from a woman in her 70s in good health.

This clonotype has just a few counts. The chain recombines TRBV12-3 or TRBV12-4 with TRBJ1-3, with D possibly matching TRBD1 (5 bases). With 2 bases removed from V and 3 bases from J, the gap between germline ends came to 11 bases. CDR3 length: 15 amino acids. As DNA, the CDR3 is TGTGCCAGCAGTTTATCGGGGACGATTGGAAACACCATATATTTT. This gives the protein CASSLSGTIGNTIYF.

CDR3 loop: CASSQVPAGGTGELFF. Here the CDR3 DNA reads TGTGCCAGCAGCCAAGTCCCAGCGGGGGGGACCGGGGAGCTGTTTTTT. This chain connects TRBV4-2 to TRBJ2-2, with TRBD2 identical over 10 bases. The germline gives CDR1 LGHNA, CDR2 YNFKEQ. The CDR3 spans 16 residues. The V gene end was trimmed by 1 base and the J gene end by 5 bases; junction bases not matched to a gene: 4.

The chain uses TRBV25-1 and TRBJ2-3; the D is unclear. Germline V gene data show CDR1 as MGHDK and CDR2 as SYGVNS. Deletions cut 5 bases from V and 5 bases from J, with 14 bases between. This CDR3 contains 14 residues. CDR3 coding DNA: TGTGCCAGCAGTCAGCCCGGTCCTCAAGATACGCAGTATTTT. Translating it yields CASSQPGPQDTQYF.

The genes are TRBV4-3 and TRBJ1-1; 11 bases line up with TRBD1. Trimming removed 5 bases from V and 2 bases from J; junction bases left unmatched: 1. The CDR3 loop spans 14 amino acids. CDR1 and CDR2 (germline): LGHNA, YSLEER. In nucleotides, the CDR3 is TGCGCCAGCAGCGGGACAGGGGGTAACACTGAAGCTTTCTTT. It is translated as CASSGTGGNTEAFF.

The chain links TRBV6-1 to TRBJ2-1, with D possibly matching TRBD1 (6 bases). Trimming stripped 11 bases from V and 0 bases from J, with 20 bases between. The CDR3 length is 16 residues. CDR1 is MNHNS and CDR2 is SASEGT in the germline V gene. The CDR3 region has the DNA TGTGCCGCCACAGGGAGACAGAGGAGCTCCTACAATGAGCAGTTCTTC. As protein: CAATGRQRSSYNEQFF.

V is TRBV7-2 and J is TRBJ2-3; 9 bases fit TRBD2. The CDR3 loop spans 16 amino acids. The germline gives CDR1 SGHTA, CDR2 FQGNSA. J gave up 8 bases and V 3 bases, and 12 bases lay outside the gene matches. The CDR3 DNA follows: TGTGCCAGCAGCTTCGTTGCGGGGGGGCGAGGGGGTACGCAGTATTTT. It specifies CASSFVAGGRGGTQYF. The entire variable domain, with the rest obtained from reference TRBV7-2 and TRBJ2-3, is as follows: GAGVSQSPSNKVTEKGKDVELRCDPISGHTALYWYRQSLGQGLEFLIYFQGNSAPDKSGLPSDRFSAERTGGSVSTLTIQRTQQEDSAVYLCASSFVAGGRGGTQYFGPGTRLTVL.

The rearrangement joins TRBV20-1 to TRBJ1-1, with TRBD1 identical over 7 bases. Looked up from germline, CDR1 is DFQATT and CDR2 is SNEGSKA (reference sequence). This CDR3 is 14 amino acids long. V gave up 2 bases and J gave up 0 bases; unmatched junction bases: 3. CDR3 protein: CSARQGVVNTEAFF. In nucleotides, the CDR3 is TGCAGTGCTAGACAGGGGGTCGTGAACACTGAAGCTTTCTTT.

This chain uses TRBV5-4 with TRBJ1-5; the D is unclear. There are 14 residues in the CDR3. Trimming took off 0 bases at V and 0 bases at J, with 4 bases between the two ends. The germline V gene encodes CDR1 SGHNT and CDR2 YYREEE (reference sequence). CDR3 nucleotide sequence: TGTGCCAGCAGCTTGGCCGGTAGCAATCAGCCCCAGCATTTT. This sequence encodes CASSLAGSNQPQHF.